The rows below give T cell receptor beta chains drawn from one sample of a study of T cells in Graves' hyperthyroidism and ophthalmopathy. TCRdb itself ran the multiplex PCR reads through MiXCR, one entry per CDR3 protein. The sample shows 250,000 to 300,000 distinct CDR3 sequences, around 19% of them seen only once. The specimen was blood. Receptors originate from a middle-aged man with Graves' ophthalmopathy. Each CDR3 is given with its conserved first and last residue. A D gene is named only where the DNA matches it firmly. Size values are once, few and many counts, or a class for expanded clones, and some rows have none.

TGTGCCTGGAGGGGACTAGCCCAAGAGACCCAGTACTTC	CAWRGLAQETQYF	TRBJ2-5	13	TRBV30	few	TRBD2
TGCGCCAGCAGTGATAGTGGGGCTTCACCCCTCCACTTT	CASSDSGASPLHF	TRBJ1-6	13	TRBV10-2	few	NA
TGTGCCAGCAGCTTAGGGGCGTCGACCCAGACCCAGTACTTC	CASSLGASTQTQYF	TRBJ2-5	14	TRBV7-8	many	NA
TGCAGTGCTCCCGACGAGAACACTGAAGCTTTCTTT	CSAPDENTEAFF	TRBJ1-1	12	TRBV20-1	many	NA
TGTGCCAGCAGCCAGGGGCAGGGGGCCTACACTGAAGCTTTCTTT	CASSQGQGAYTEAFF	TRBJ1-1	15	TRBV11-2	once	TRBD1
TGTGCCAGCAGCTTTCAGGGGGCCGGGGAGCTGTTTTTT	CASSFQGAGELFF	TRBJ2-2	13	TRBV11-2	many	TRBD1
TGTGCCAGCAACCCGGCGGGACAAGAAGGGCGTGAGCAGTTCTTC	CASNPAGQEGREQFF	TRBJ2-1	15	TRBV9	NA	NA
TGTGCCACCAGCAGGGGATCCGAGACCCAGTACTTC	CATSRGSETQYF	TRBJ2-5	12	TRBV24-1	NA	NA
TGTGCCTGGAGTGGCGACAGGGGGCTTCGTGGCTACACCTTC	CAWSGDRGLRGYTF	TRBJ1-2	14	TRBV30	many	TRBD1
TGTGCCAGCAGCCCGAGTCCCGGGGAGCTGTTTTTT	CASSPSPGELFF	TRBJ2-2	12	TRBV7-3	many	NA
TGCGCCAGCAGCTTGGCCAAGGGGGTCCCCTCCGAGCAGTACTTC	CASSLAKGVPSEQYF	TRBJ2-7	15	TRBV5-1	many	NA
TGCGCCAGCAGCTTGGTGCTCTCTAGCGGGGTTTACAATGAGCAGTTCTTC	CASSLVLSSGVYNEQFF	TRBJ2-1	17	TRBV5-1	few	TRBD2
TGTGCCAGCTATTCAGCTAACTATGGCTACACCTTC	CASYSANYGYTF	TRBJ1-2	12	TRBV6-1	many	NA
TGTGCCAGCAGCCCCAGGGGAAACGAGCAGTACTTC	CASSPRGNEQYF	TRBJ2-7	12	TRBV3-1	NA	NA
TGTGCCAGCTCAACCGGGACAGGGCTAGAGACCCAGTACTTC	CASSTGTGLETQYF	TRBJ2-5	14	TRBV18	few	TRBD1
TGTGCCACCAGTGCGGGCGGGCAGCTGCCCTCTGGGGCCAACGTCCTGACTTTC	CATSAGGQLPSGANVLTF	TRBJ2-6	18	TRBV24-1	few	NA
TGTGCCACCAGCAGAGAAGTAAACCGGGAGACCCAGTACTTC	CATSREVNRETQYF	TRBJ2-5	14	TRBV15	NA	NA
TGTGCCATCAGAAGGACAGGGGTATTGAACGAGCAGTACTTC	CAIRRTGVLNEQYF	TRBJ2-7	14	TRBV10-3	NA	TRBD1
TGTGCCAGCAGTGACTCGTTCGGGACTAGCGGGGCAAATGAGCAGTTCTTC	CASSDSFGTSGANEQFF	TRBJ2-1	17	TRBV6-4	few	TRBD2
TGCAGTGCTAGAGATCCGACTAGCGGGAGACTTTGGCAGTTCTTC	CSARDPTSGRLWQFF	TRBJ2-1	15	TRBV20-1	NA	TRBD2
TGCAGTGCTGGCCGACTAGTTACGTACAATGAGCAGTTCTTC	CSAGRLVTYNEQFF	TRBJ2-1	14	TRBV20-1	NA	NA
TGTGCCAGCAGCTTAAGCTCAGCTCTTGGGGAGCTGTTTTTT	CASSLSSALGELFF	TRBJ2-2	14	TRBV7-3	NA	NA
TGCGCCAGCCTGGCGGACACCACCTCCTACGAGCAGTACTTC	CASLADTTSYEQYF	TRBJ2-7	14	TRBV5-1	many	NA
TGTGCCTGGAGTAGGGACCAAAACGGCTACAATGAGCAGTTCTTC	CAWSRDQNGYNEQFF	TRBJ2-1	15	TRBV30	NA	NA
TGTGCCAGCAGCCAAGAACAGGGAGGGCGGAGGAACACTGAAGCTTTCTTT	CASSQEQGGRRNTEAFF	TRBJ1-1	17	TRBV3-1	NA	NA
TGTGCCAGCAGCATGAGGGGCACAGATACGCAGTATTTT	CASSMRGTDTQYF	TRBJ2-3	13	TRBV6-1	many	NA
TGTGCCAGCAGCGCCTTCGAATCGGTGGATACGCAGTATTTT	CASSAFESVDTQYF	TRBJ2-3	14	TRBV9	NA	NA
TGTGCCTGGGGGGGGTCTTTGTATGGCTACACCTTC	CAWGGSLYGYTF	TRBJ1-2	12	TRBV28	few	NA
TGTGCCAGCTCCCCCGCAATCGACGGGGTCCCGACTGAAGCTTTCTTT	CASSPAIDGVPTEAFF	TRBJ1-1	16	TRBV4-2	NA	NA
TGTGCCAGCAGCAAGACTAGCGGGATTGGTGCAGGGGCCAACGTCCTGACTTTC	CASSKTSGIGAGANVLTF	TRBJ2-6	18	TRBV7-9	many	TRBD2
TGTGCCAGCACCGGGACAGGGTCCCTCTACGAGCAGTACTTC	CASTGTGSLYEQYF	TRBJ2-7	14	TRBV6-2/TRBV6-3	NA	TRBD1
TGTGCCAGCAGTTTGGCTAGCGGGAGAGTCGTTCGGACAGATACGCAGTATTTT	CASSLASGRVVRTDTQYF	TRBJ2-3	18	TRBV12-3/TRBV12-4	many	TRBD2
TGCAGTGCTAGACAGGACAGCTCTAACTATGGCTACACCTTC	CSARQDSSNYGYTF	TRBJ1-2	14	TRBV20-1	NA	NA
TGCGCCAGCAGCTTGGACAGGCTGGCAACTAATGAAAAACTGTTTTTT	CASSLDRLATNEKLFF	TRBJ1-4	16	TRBV5-1	NA	NA
TGTGCCAGCAGTTCTGGGAGCGATGAGCAGTTCTTC	CASSSGSDEQFF	TRBJ2-1	12	TRBV28	NA	NA
TGTGCCAGCAAGTACAGGGGCCCGGGGGCGGACACTGAAGCTTTCTTT	CASKYRGPGADTEAFF	TRBJ1-1	16	TRBV28	NA	TRBD1
TGCGCCAGCAGCTCGACAGGTTCGGCTAATGAAAAACTGTTTTTT	CASSSTGSANEKLFF	TRBJ1-4	15	TRBV5-1	NA	NA
TGTGCCAGCAGTGGTGCGGGACGCCGGGAGTATGGCTACACCTTC	CASSGAGRREYGYTF	TRBJ1-2	15	TRBV2	few	NA
TGTGCCAGCAGTGATCCCCCCCGGGAGCCTGAAGCTTTCTTT	CASSDPPREPEAFF	TRBJ1-1	14	TRBV25-1	few	NA
TGCAGTGCTAGAATGGGGCAGATCCGCAATCAGCCCCAGCATTTT	CSARMGQIRNQPQHF	TRBJ1-5	15	TRBV20-1	NA	NA
TGCAGTGCTAGAGATCGAACAGGGGGGGCCCAAGAGACCCAGTACTTC	CSARDRTGGAQETQYF	TRBJ2-5	16	TRBV20-1	NA	NA
TGTGCCATCAGTGAGAGATTAAGAACAGGGAGGTCCGAGACCCAGTACTTC	CAISERLRTGRSETQYF	TRBJ2-5	17	TRBV10-3	few	NA
TGCGCCAGCAGCCTGGGGTTGGGGGGCTTAACGGACGCTGAAGCTTTCTTT	CASSLGLGGLTDAEAFF	TRBJ1-1	17	TRBV5-1	NA	NA
TGTGCCACCAGTGATAAGAGGGGTTCAGAGACCCAGTACTTC	CATSDKRGSETQYF	TRBJ2-5	14	TRBV24-1	NA	NA
TGTGCCAGTAGTATCAAGTTGTACAGGGATGACACCGGGGAGCTGTTTTTT	CASSIKLYRDDTGELFF	TRBJ2-2	17	TRBV19	NA	NA
TGTGCCAGCAGCCAAGAGTTCGGAGGGGGTGAAAAACTGTTTTTT	CASSQEFGGGEKLFF	TRBJ1-4	15	TRBV4-2	NA	NA
TGTGCCAGCAGTTGGCTGGGCGGGAGGGCCCTCTACGAGCAGTACTTC	CASSWLGGRALYEQYF	TRBJ2-7	16	TRBV28	few	TRBD2
TGTGCCAGCAGCGTAGCTGGGGCGGCCGCCTACGAGCAGTACTTC	CASSVAGAAAYEQYF	TRBJ2-7	15	TRBV9	NA	NA
TGTGCCAGCAGTTTATCGAGGGGTTTGAGCAATCAGCCCCAGCATTTT	CASSLSRGLSNQPQHF	TRBJ1-5	16	TRBV27	NA	NA
TGTGCCAGCAGTGAAGTGGGGGGCAGAGGCTATGGCTACACCTTC	CASSEVGGRGYGYTF	TRBJ1-2	15	TRBV2	many	NA
TGTGCCAGTAGAGTACAGAACAATCAGCCCCAGCATTTT	CASRVQNNQPQHF	TRBJ1-5	13	TRBV19	few	NA
TGTGCCACCAGCACGGACGACGGCGTAGCTTTCTTT	CATSTDDGVAFF	TRBJ1-1	12	TRBV15	few	NA
TGTGCCAGCAGCGCCGAAGTCCAGGTGAACACTGAAGCTTTCTTT	CASSAEVQVNTEAFF	TRBJ1-1	15	TRBV9	NA	NA
TGTGCCAGCGGGGAGGGACTGGATACGCAGTATTTT	CASGEGLDTQYF	TRBJ2-3	12	TRBV12-3/TRBV12-4	few	TRBD2
TGTGCCAGTAAGGGACAGCCGTTTTACGATGGCTACACCTTC	CASKGQPFYDGYTF	TRBJ1-2	14	TRBV6-1	few	TRBD1
TGTGCCAGCAGCTATGGGGGACCGCGGGCACTCTCCTACAATGAGCAGTTCTTC	CASSYGGPRALSYNEQFF	TRBJ2-1	18	TRBV5-6	NA	NA
TGTGCCACCAGATCCGGGACGGATTACAATGAGCAGTTCTTC	CATRSGTDYNEQFF	TRBJ2-1	14	TRBV24-1	NA	NA
TGTGCCAGCAGCCTCCTGGGGCGGGCGGACACCAGCTCCTACGAGCAGTACTTC	CASSLLGRADTSSYEQYF	TRBJ2-7	18	TRBV5-6	few	NA